Following are 7 T cell receptor beta chains from one sample sequenced in a study of shared clonotypes between healthy human individuals. CD45RO-negative cells were positively selected for CCR7, leaving out terminally differentiated effector memory CD45RA+ cells. Method: immunoSEQ multiplex PCR; TCRdb's copy keeps in-frame clones and lacks some. The data contain about 2 million clones, roughly 94% of them singletons. The sample comprised naive CD8+ T cells sorted from blood. The receptors originated from a man aged 18-30 years in good health.

This chain uses TRBV27 with TRBJ2-3, with a weak D call TRBD1 (6 bases). CDR1 and CDR2 (germline): MNHEY, SMNVEV (reference sequence). Deletions cut 3 bases from V and 2 bases from J, with 9 bases between. The CDR3 loop spans 14 amino acids. The CDR3 sequence: CASSLGADTDTQYF. CDR3 nucleotides: TGTGCCAGCAGTTTGGGGGCAGACACAGATACGCAGTATTTT.

This chain links TRBV11-2 with TRBJ2-3; D might be TRBD1 or TRBD2, each matching 6 bases. Germline CDR1 and CDR2: SGHAT and FQNNGV. Trimming shortened V by 0 bases and J by 4 bases, and 17 bases separated the two germline ends. The length of the CDR3 is 17 residues. The CDR3 DNA follows: TGTGCCAGCAGCTTAGATTTGACGGGGGCGTCCGCAGATACGCAGTATTTT. Translating gives CASSLDLTGASADTQYF.

The V call is TRBV5-4, the J call TRBJ1-2; weak D call: TRBD1 (5 bases). The CDR3 runs to 12 residues. With 5 bases removed from V and 7 bases from J, the gap between germline ends came to 12 bases. Germline CDR1 and CDR2: SGHNT and YYREEE (reference sequence). The CDR3 region is CASSSLGAGYTF. CDR3 in DNA: TGTGCCAGCAGTTCACTCGGGGCTGGCTACACCTTC.

CDR3 nucleotide sequence: TGTGCCAGCAGCCCACTCCGACAGGGGGCAAGGAACAATGAGCAGTTCTTC. It translates to CASSPLRQGARNNEQFF. The gene calls are TRBV7-2 and TRBJ2-1; TRBD1 matches at 10 bases. The V gene's germline CDR1 is SGHTA and CDR2 FQGNSA. This CDR3 is 17 amino acids long. After removal of 5 bases from V and 5 bases from J, the junction contained 12 bases not matched to a gene.

This sequence joins TRBV10-2 and TRBJ1-2; TRBD1 matches 7 bases. The CDR3 covers 13 residues. Trimming took 8 bases from V and 2 from J; bases not matched to a gene: 5. Per germline, CDR1 WSHSY and CDR2 SAAADI. The CDR3 protein is CASGDRSNYGYTF. CDR3 sequence (DNA): TGCGCCAGCGGGGACAGATCGAACTATGGCTACACCTTC.

This chain joins TRBV19 and TRBJ2-1; D is perhaps TRBD1 (6 bases). This CDR3 is built from 15 residues. Per the germline V gene, CDR1 is LNHDA and CDR2 is SQIVND (reference sequence). V lost 5 bases and J lost 5, with 16 bases in between. CDR3 sequence reads: CASSFSTGSDNEQFF. In DNA form, the CDR3 reads TGTGCCAGTAGTTTCTCCACAGGGTCCGACAATGAGCAGTTCTTC.

The chain joins TRBV18 to TRBJ1-4; D is unresolved. V was cut by 0 bases and J by 5 bases, with 7 bases left in between. Germline loops: CDR1 KGHSH, CDR2 LQKENI. The CDR3 runs 14 residues. The CDR3 sequence is CASSPPTVNEKLFF. In nucleotides, the CDR3 is TGTGCCAGCTCACCACCGACGGTGAATGAAAAACTGTTTTTT.